The present T cell receptor (beta chain) was sequenced within a study of blood T cell repertoires in COVID-19 (TCRdb year 2020). A note on the overall study: The collaborator samples originated in the United States, Italy and Spain and spanned the acute and convalescent phases of COVID-19. The prospective study material was composed of cDNA or gDNA derived from T cells, B-cell-depleted T cells, or PBMCs. The dataset comprised deeply sampled blood TCRbeta repertoires from subjects exposed to, actively infected with, or recovered from COVID-19. A freely available public database, intended as a resource for researchers studying the immune response to SARS-CoV-2, is where the repertoires were released. Samples were obtained from the ongoing ImmuneRACE study (first 160 participants) and from over a thousand subjects provided by 6 global collaborators. Nearly every sample came with metadata listing a de-identified subject ID, COVID-19 status, age in years and sex. Where HLA class I and class II types were available, the types were taken from metadata supplied by the sample provider, not from assay-based typing. What the research found in general, with its limitations: The quantity of clinical and demographic metadata differed by source and by participant and was supplied without curation.

With regard to this clone: The antigen it recognizes is unknown. There are no base qualities to consult, and no much larger clone falls within one base.

The V and J ends are trimmed by 6 bases and 0 bases, leaving 6 bases between them. CDR1 and CDR2 were assigned from the germline V gene as MDHEN and SYDVKM. Including cysteine and phenylalanine, the CDR3 has 13 amino acids. CDR3 DNA is the only sequence kept; it has 39 bases, read in frame from the first base. The collaborating institutions used their own protocols to collect whole blood in K2EDTA tubes. Collaborator samples were shipped for TCRbeta analysis as frozen whole blood, isolated PBMCs, or DNA extracted from either sample type. The immunoSEQ Assay, a bias-controlled multiplex PCR, was used to amplify TCRbeta CDR3 regions from genomic DNA. The authors' analysis ran thus. The number of nucleated cells in each sample was estimated from the amplification of reference gene primers within the assay. Sequence reads were collapsed and filtered to measure the absolute abundance of every unique TCRbeta CDR3 rearrangement. For each sample, productive Simpson clonality was calculated by taking the square root of Simpson's diversity index across productive rearrangements. The source is immuneACCESS, and TCRdb retained only in-frame sequences with V and J called. Part of the clones is not carried over; for the studies checked, unresolved V genes explain less than half of this, and the remainder is unexplained. Clonal size and the V and J genes are those of that table, whereas D and trimming came from the DNA. The sample table shows around 200,000 clones, and over 70% are seen once. Less than 7% of the sample is taken by the ten largest.

This chain joins TRBV28 to TRBJ1-3, with the D gene uncertain. Source material: peripheral blood. This receptor was identified in a woman in her 70s with acute or convalescent COVID-19. The bases are TGTGCCAGCAGCTACAGCTCTGGAAACACCATATATTTT. Protein translation: CASSYSSGNTIYF.